Following are 10 T cell receptor beta chains from one sample sequenced in a study of cytomegalovirus exposure and HLA in healthy donors. Primers: 60 Vbeta forward and 13 Jbeta reverse. Some clones are missing from TCRdb's copy, which holds only in-frame ones; the method was immunoSEQ multiplex PCR. Here the sample spans fewer than 200,000 clones, approximately 85% being singletons. The sample consisted of PBMCs. All receptors derive from a middle-aged man in good health and CMV-seropositive.

The V and J genes are TRBV6-5 and TRBJ2-5; D gene unclear. CDR3 length equals 13 residues. V dropped 2 bases and J dropped 4 bases, with 8 bases sitting between them. Germline loops: CDR1 MNHEY, CDR2 SVGAGI. CDR3 residues: CASSYGYLETQYF. The CDR3 region has the DNA TGTGCCAGCAGTTACGGTTACTTAGAGACCCAGTACTTC.

This chain links TRBV4-2 with TRBJ2-3, with TRBD2 identical over 14 bases. Germline values: CDR1 LGHNA, CDR2 YNFKEQ. Trimming at V came to 8 bases and at J to 0 bases, leaving 13 bases not matched to a gene. The CDR3 has 19 amino acids. This CDR3 reads CASGEAGTSGSGSTDTQYF. The CDR3 bases are TGTGCCAGCGGGGAAGCCGGGACTAGCGGGAGTGGGAGCACAGATACGCAGTATTTT.

V and J are TRBV4-1 and TRBJ2-5, with 7 bases that match TRBD2. TRBJ2-7 matches the DNA end more closely, so the J call is doubtful. Germline assignment: CDR1 MGHRA and CDR2 YSYEKL. The CDR3 totals 16 residues. The CDR3 loop reads CASSQFLAARPYEQYF. DNA for the CDR3: TGCGCCAGCAGCCAGTTTCTAGCGGCACGCCCTTACGAGCAGTACTTC.

The chain is built from TRBV28 and TRBJ1-3, with D maybe TRBD1 (6 bases). Germline CDR1 MDHEN, CDR2 SYDVKM. V lost 3 bases to trimming and J lost 0 bases, with 12 bases between them. The CDR3 totals 16 residues. CDR3 nucleotides: TGTGCCAGCAGTTTGGCAGGGGCTATCTCTGGAAACACCATATATTTT. Translated: CASSLAGAISGNTIYF.

This clone has just one count. This chain connects TRBV5-4 to TRBJ2-3; possible D gene TRBD2, 6 bases. Between the trimmed V and J ends, which lost 0 bases and 5 bases, there was a span of 16 bases. The CDR3 sequence is 16 residues long. Germline CDR1 and CDR2: SGHNT and YYREEE (reference sequence). The CDR3 here is CASSLEGSRRGDTQYF. As DNA, the CDR3 is TGTGCCAGCAGCTTGGAGGGGTCCCGGCGGGGAGATACGCAGTATTTT.

The chain carries TRBV7-2 and TRBJ2-6; D gene uncertain. Trimming took off 3 bases at V and 3 bases at J, with 15 bases between the two ends. CDR3 length: 17 residues. Germline assignment: CDR1 SGHTA and CDR2 FQGNSA. The CDR3 loop reads CASSFPRLSSGANVLTF. The CDR3, as DNA: TGTGCCAGCAGCTTCCCCCGACTCTCTAGTGGGGCCAACGTCCTGACTTTC.

V gene TRBV2 combines with J gene TRBJ2-5, with TRBD1 as a possible D gene (6 bases). CDR1 and CDR2 from the germline V gene are SNHLY and FYNNEI. CDR3 size: 14 residues. Between the trimmed V and J ends, which lost 5 bases and 2 bases, there was a span of 12 bases. The CDR3 loop reads CASSPPGQQETQYF. The CDR3 coding sequence is TGTGCCAGCAGTCCCCCCGGACAGCAAGAGACCCAGTACTTC.

This clone was seen once. CDR3 in DNA: TGTGCCAGCAGTGACAGGGGGCAGAGGAACACTGAAGCTTTCTTT. Its protein product is CASSDRGQRNTEAFF. The rearrangement joins TRBV6-1 to TRBJ1-1, with 8 bases fitting TRBD1. The germline CDR1 and CDR2 sequences are MNHNS and SASEGT. This CDR3 has 15 residues. V trimming: 3 bases; J trimming: 1 base; junction bases outside the gene matches: 4.

The CDR3 region is CATRQGMTDTQYF. CDR3 sequence (DNA): TGTGCCACTCGACAGGGAATGACAGATACGCAGTATTTT. This chain connects TRBV19 to TRBJ2-3; 7 nucleotides line up with TRBD1. Losses at the gene ends were 10 bases for V and 3 bases for J; bases not matched to a gene: 7. Germline loops: CDR1 LNHDA, CDR2 SQIVND (reference sequence). CDR3 length: 13 residues.

Concerning this clone itself: The junction does not match germline at one end; this may be a read error. The chain is built from TRBV29-1 and TRBJ2-5, with 9 bases matching TRBD2. This CDR3 is built from 13 residues. Germline assignment: CDR1 SQVTM and CDR2 ANQGSEA. Here the CDR3 reads CSVVAGVVEAQYF. CDR3 nucleotides: TGCAGCGTTGTAGCGGGAGTCGTAGAGGCCCAGTACTTC.